These T cell receptor beta chains were read from a single sample in a study of regulatory T cells in long-lasting Graves disease. TCRdb redid the calling of the multiplex PCR reads with MiXCR, one entry per CDR3 protein. The table shows about 430,000 distinct CDR3 sequences, with around 23% occurring only once. This specimen consisted of peripheral blood mononuclear cells (PBMCs), obtained when the disease was refractory, from a patient treated with antithyroid drugs. These TCRs come from a female donor with Graves disease. Each CDR3 is given with its conserved first and last residue. Each record gives: CDR3 DNA, CDR3 protein, clone size, V gene, D gene, J gene. A D gene is named only where the DNA matches it firmly. Size values are once, few and many counts, or a class for expanded clones, and some rows have none.

cdr3_nt: TGTGCCAGCAGTTCAAGGACTAGCGGGAGATTCTACAATGAGCAGTTCTTC
cdr3_aa: CASSSRTSGRFYNEQFF
clone_size: NA
v_call: TRBV28
d_call: TRBD2
j_call: TRBJ2-1

cdr3_nt: TGCAGTGCCGATTCGAGCAGGGATTCGAGCGAGCAGTACTTC
cdr3_aa: CSADSSRDSSEQYF
clone_size: once
v_call: TRBV20-1
d_call: NA
j_call: TRBJ2-7

cdr3_nt: TGTGCCAGCAGCGAATCGGGGGGTTTGCCCCAGCATTTT
cdr3_aa: CASSESGGLPQHF
clone_size: few
v_call: TRBV12-3/TRBV12-4
d_call: NA
j_call: TRBJ1-5

cdr3_nt: TGTGCCAGCAGTGGGATATTGTATCAGCCCCAGCATTTT
cdr3_aa: CASSGILYQPQHF
clone_size: many
v_call: TRBV6-1
d_call: NA
j_call: TRBJ1-5

cdr3_nt: TGTGCCAGCACCGACACAGGGGGCAGGGTTGAAGCTTTCTTT
cdr3_aa: CASTDTGGRVEAFF
clone_size: many
v_call: TRBV28
d_call: TRBD1
j_call: TRBJ1-1

cdr3_nt: TGCAGCGTTAAGGAGACAGGGAATCTCTACGAGCAGTACTTC
cdr3_aa: CSVKETGNLYEQYF
clone_size: many
v_call: TRBV29-1
d_call: TRBD1
j_call: TRBJ2-7

cdr3_nt: TGTGCCAGCAGTTTAGGGACAAGACTAGCGGGAGCCCTCGACGAGCAGTACTTC
cdr3_aa: CASSLGTRLAGALDEQYF
clone_size: NA
v_call: TRBV27
d_call: TRBD2
j_call: TRBJ2-7

cdr3_nt: TGTGCCAGCAGCTTAGAACCCCACAGGGGGAGCCCCTACGAGCAGTACTTC
cdr3_aa: CASSLEPHRGSPYEQYF
clone_size: many
v_call: TRBV7-6
d_call: TRBD1
j_call: TRBJ2-7

cdr3_nt: TGCGCCAGCAGCGGGGACAGGGATCTGTACGAGCAGTACTTC
cdr3_aa: CASSGDRDLYEQYF
clone_size: NA
v_call: TRBV5-1
d_call: TRBD1
j_call: TRBJ2-7

cdr3_nt: TGTGCCAGCACCCCGAGGGTGGCTAGCGGGCTGTTTTTT
cdr3_aa: CASTPRVASGLFF
clone_size: NA
v_call: TRBV28
d_call: TRBD2
j_call: TRBJ2-2

cdr3_nt: TGTGCCTGGGGAGAGGGACAGACTAACACCGGGGAGCTGTTTTTT
cdr3_aa: CAWGEGQTNTGELFF
clone_size: NA
v_call: TRBV30
d_call: TRBD1
j_call: TRBJ2-2

cdr3_nt: TGTGCCACCAGTGGCCCCCCCGGGGCGGTGAACACCGGGGAGCTGTTTTTT
cdr3_aa: CATSGPPGAVNTGELFF
clone_size: many
v_call: TRBV24-1
d_call: NA
j_call: TRBJ2-2

cdr3_nt: TGCAGTGCTAGGAAGGCGGGCGGGATCTCCTACGAGCAGTACTTC
cdr3_aa: CSARKAGGISYEQYF
clone_size: few
v_call: TRBV20-1
d_call: NA
j_call: TRBJ2-7

cdr3_nt: TGTGCCAGCAGCTTATCCCGCAGGGGAGCCAAAAACATTCAGTACTTC
cdr3_aa: CASSLSRRGAKNIQYF
clone_size: few
v_call: TRBV7-2
d_call: NA
j_call: TRBJ2-4

cdr3_nt: TGTGCCAGCAGTTTCGGGATCGGGCCCTCCTACGAGCAGTACTTC
cdr3_aa: CASSFGIGPSYEQYF
clone_size: many
v_call: TRBV12-3/TRBV12-4
d_call: NA
j_call: TRBJ2-7

cdr3_nt: TGTGCCAGCAGTAAAAAGGACGGATTCTATGGCTACACCTTC
cdr3_aa: CASSKKDGFYGYTF
clone_size: many
v_call: TRBV28
d_call: NA
j_call: TRBJ1-2

cdr3_nt: TGTGCCAGCAGTTTCTCTACAGGGTTCGCCGGGGAGCTGTTTTTT
cdr3_aa: CASSFSTGFAGELFF
clone_size: many
v_call: TRBV28
d_call: NA
j_call: TRBJ2-2